This TCR beta chain was captured in a study of blood T cells in healthy people across ages. Trimming cost V 6 bases and J 0 bases, with 12 bases left between them. The CDR3 runs to 15 residues. A second PCR of 7 to 11 cycles used a sample-barcoded 5' primer and a J-beta primer mix. TCRdb ran MiXCR on the 5' RACE reads and lists one entry per CDR3 protein. The table has around 990,000 distinct CDR3 sequences, less than 25% seen once. The sample also formed part of further work on T cells of mothers and their children. This second report adds: Over 10 million reads per mother and roughly 3 million per child were obtained.

This chain links TRBV12-3 or TRBV12-4 with TRBJ2-1; D unresolved. The sequence was obtained from a girl aged 2 to 9 in good health. The sequenced sample consisted of blood. CDR3 nucleotides: TGTGCCAGCAGCCCGGTTGATAGCTCCTACAATGAGCAGTTCTTC. This gives the protein CASSPVDSSYNEQFF.